The T cell receptor beta chain described here comes from a study of blood T cell repertoires in COVID-19. As for the study in general: Acute and convalescent COVID-19 specimens originated in the United States, Italy and Spain. T cells, B-cell-depleted T cells, or PBMCs supplied cDNA or gDNA.

Sequencing was performed with immunoSEQ multiplex PCR; in TCRdb, only in-frame clones are kept and a portion is missing. The data contain some 240,000 clones, about nine tenths of them singletons. The V and J ends lost 6 bases and 4 bases, in that order; junction bases with no gene match: 6. CDR1 SNHLY and CDR2 FYNNEI come from the germline V gene. This CDR3 spans 13 amino acids. In this sample, this clone turned up once. The sample was peripheral blood. The clonotype originates from a man aged 55 to 70 who had recovered from COVID-19. The chain couples TRBV2 to TRBJ2-7; 7 bases fit TRBD2. Written as DNA, the CDR3 is TGTGCCAGCAGCCCCGGACTAGGGTACGAGCAGTACTTC. As protein: CASSPGLGYEQYF.